Listed below are T cell receptor beta chains from one sample, sequenced in a study of blood T cell repertoires in COVID-19. Here immunoSEQ multiplex PCR was the method, and the copy in TCRdb shows in-frame clones only, minus some. The profile covers 200,000 to 250,000 clones, with 85% to 90% appearing a single time and roughly 2.7% taken by the ten largest. The specimen was peripheral blood. Receptors were obtained from a man aged 30 to 45 with COVID-19, enrolled during active disease. Both conserved end residues are part of each CDR3. The D gene is left open where the match is weak. The listing skips clone size in some rows; elsewhere it reads once, few, many or a size class.

DNA	CDR3	J	V	D	size
TGTGCCACCAGCAGAGGTAACAGGGATAACACCGGGGAGCTGTTTTTT	CATSRGNRDNTGELFF	TRBJ2-2	TRBV15	.	.
TGTGCCAGCAGCTTAGCGAGGGACAGGGACCGCTCGGGTGGCTACACCTTC	CASSLARDRDRSGGYTF	TRBJ1-2	TRBV7-8	TRBD1	.
TGTGCCAGCAGCGTAGGGGCAGGTATAAGCACCGGGGAGCTGTTTTTT	CASSVGAGISTGELFF	TRBJ2-2	TRBV9	.	.
TGTGCCAGCAGCTTAGAAACTACCTACAATGAGCAGTTCTTC	CASSLETTYNEQFF	TRBJ2-1	TRBV7-2	.	.
TGTGCCAGCAGTGAGGACAGGGCCCGCTGGGAGCAGTACTTC	CASSEDRARWEQYF	TRBJ2-7	TRBV6-1	TRBD1	.
TGTGCCAGCAGCTTAGTCCCCAACATGAACACTGAAGCTTTCTTT	CASSLVPNMNTEAFF	TRBJ1-1	TRBV7-9	.	.
TGTGCCAGCAGCGATAGTGGTAGCAATCAGCCCCAGCATTTT	CASSDSGSNQPQHF	TRBJ1-5	TRBV9	.	.
TGTGCCAGCAGCGTATCCGGGGGTTTAAATCAGCCCCAGCATTTT	CASSVSGGLNQPQHF	TRBJ1-5	TRBV9	.	.
TGTGCCGGAAGTCCGACAGGGACAGATACGCAGTATTTT	CAGSPTGTDTQYF	TRBJ2-3	TRBV18	TRBD1	.
TGTGCCAGCAGTGAAGCAGCGGGTTACAATGAGCAGTTCTTC	CASSEAAGYNEQFF	TRBJ2-1	TRBV6-1	.	once
TGTGCCAGCAGCAAAAGGGAGGGGGTATATGGCTACACCTTC	CASSKREGVYGYTF	TRBJ1-2	TRBV3-1/TRBV3-2	.	.
TGTGCCAGCAGCTTAGGCGGGGGGGCCCACTACAATGAGCAGTTCTTC	CASSLGGGAHYNEQFF	TRBJ2-1	TRBV7-2	TRBD2	once
TGTGCCAGCAGTGTCCTATCGAACACCGGGGAGCTGTTTTTT	CASSVLSNTGELFF	TRBJ2-2	TRBV2	.	.
TGTGCCAGCAGCCCAGAACAGGTCTATTCACCCCTCCACTTT	CASSPEQVYSPLHF	TRBJ1-6	TRBV7-9	.	once